These 10 T cell receptor beta chains were all obtained from the same sample, sequenced in a study of CD8 T cells in ankylosing spondylitis. TCRdb re-derived calls from the 5' RACE reads in MiXCR, one entry per CDR3 protein. The sample contains around 35,000 distinct CDR3 sequences, approximately 11% of which appear only once. Sequences were obtained from synovial fluid, either unsorted or a sorted T cell fraction (not recorded which). These receptor sequences come from a male donor with ankylosing spondylitis.

This clonotype was found many times. This chain connects TRBV7-2 to TRBJ1-2; 10 bases map to TRBD1. Germline V gene data show CDR1 as SGHTA and CDR2 as FQGNSA. This CDR3 is built from 13 residues. V trimming: 5 bases; J trimming: 8 bases; junction bases outside the gene matches: 5. The CDR3 reads CASSTRDRGGYTF. CDR3 coding DNA: TGTGCCAGCAGCACCCGGGACAGGGGAGGCTACACCTTC.

The chain links TRBV5-1 to TRBJ2-7; D not resolved. The length of the CDR3 is 15 residues. Germline CDR1 reads SGHRS; CDR2 reads YFSETQ. V was cut by 2 bases and J by 1 base, with 13 bases left in between. Written as DNA, the CDR3 is TGCGCCAGCAGCTTCGCCGACATCAGTTCCTACGAGCAGTACTTC. Translation: CASSFADISSYEQYF.

This clonotype was detected ten times or more. J is TRBJ1-5 and V is TRBV29-1; D not certain. There are 13 residues in the CDR3. CDR1 and CDR2 from the germline V gene are SQVTM and ANQGSEA. Trimming cost V 0 bases and J 9 bases, with 12 bases left between them. The CDR3 coding sequence is TGCAGCGTTGAAGAAGGGAGCGGGGTGCCCCAGCATTTT. Translated, it gives CSVEEGSGVPQHF.

This clonotype was detected ten times or more. V and J are TRBV5-6 and TRBJ1-4; TRBD1 matches 9 bases. Germline values: CDR1 SGHDT, CDR2 YYEEEE. This CDR3 is built from 15 residues. The J segment lost 7 bases and the V segment lost 4 bases, leaving 8 bases of the junction unmatched. CDR3 nucleotides: TGTGCCAGCAGCGAAACGGACAGGGGAGTTGAAAAACTGTTTTTT. As protein: CASSETDRGVEKLFF.

This clonotype showed up many times. V usage is TRBV7-8 and J usage is TRBJ2-1; no definite D call. Germline CDR1 is SGHVS and CDR2 is FQNEAQ. V lost 2 bases and J lost 0, with 14 bases in between. The CDR3 extends over 17 amino acids. The CDR3 sequence is CASSLLVSRSSYNEQFF. The CDR3 DNA follows: TGTGCCAGCAGCTTACTAGTATCCCGTAGCTCCTACAATGAGCAGTTCTTC.

This clonotype came up many times. The rearrangement joins TRBV29-1 to TRBJ2-1; D ambiguous. This CDR3 region has 11 residues. V was cut by 6 bases and J by 6 bases, with 9 bases left in between. Germline lookup yields CDR1 SQVTM and CDR2 ANQGSEA. The CDR3 loop is CSVAEVNEQFF. CDR3 sequence (DNA): TGCAGCGTCGCCGAGGTCAATGAGCAGTTCTTC.

This clonotype was detected many times. The rearrangement uses TRBV29-1 and TRBJ2-2; TRBD2 matches 8 bases. The CDR3 runs 14 residues. Losses at the gene ends were 7 bases for V and 6 bases for J; bases not matched to a gene: 10. Germline-derived CDR1 and CDR2 are SQVTM and ANQGSEA. The chain's CDR3 is CSAPGLVAPGELFF. CDR3 coding DNA: TGCAGCGCTCCGGGACTAGTAGCTCCCGGGGAGCTGTTTTTT.

The table lists this clonotype with many counts. The rearrangement joins TRBV29-1 to TRBJ1-1; 10 bases map to TRBD1. The CDR3 is 13 amino acids. Germline V lookup: CDR1 SQVTM, CDR2 ANQGSEA. V gave up 7 bases and J gave up 1 base; unmatched junction bases: 3. CDR3 region: CSGRTGGNTEAFF. In nucleotides, the CDR3 is TGCAGCGGGAGGACAGGGGGGAACACTGAAGCTTTCTTT.

This clonotype turned up a few times. The genes are TRBV7-2 and TRBJ1-6; 10 bases fit TRBD1. In germline, CDR1 is SGHTA, CDR2 FQGNSA. Trimming took 5 bases from V and 0 from J; bases not matched to a gene: 16. The CDR3 extends over 21 amino acids. CDR3 amino acids: CASSHAPWTGGSYSYNSPLHF. The CDR3 DNA is TGTGCCAGCAGCCATGCGCCTTGGACAGGGGGATCGTACTCCTATAATTCACCCCTCCACTTT.

This clonotype was counted many times. The chain links TRBV4-1 to TRBJ2-6; D is possibly TRBD1 (6 bases). Trimming left V 1 base short and J 0 bases short, with 19 bases between. The CDR3 is made up of 20 amino acids. Germline V gene data show CDR1 as MGHRA and CDR2 as YSYEKL. CDR3 in amino acids: CASSQGPGTRDYSGANVLTF. The CDR3 bases are TGCGCCAGCAGCCAAGGACCCGGGACACGAGACTACTCTGGGGCCAACGTCCTGACTTTC.